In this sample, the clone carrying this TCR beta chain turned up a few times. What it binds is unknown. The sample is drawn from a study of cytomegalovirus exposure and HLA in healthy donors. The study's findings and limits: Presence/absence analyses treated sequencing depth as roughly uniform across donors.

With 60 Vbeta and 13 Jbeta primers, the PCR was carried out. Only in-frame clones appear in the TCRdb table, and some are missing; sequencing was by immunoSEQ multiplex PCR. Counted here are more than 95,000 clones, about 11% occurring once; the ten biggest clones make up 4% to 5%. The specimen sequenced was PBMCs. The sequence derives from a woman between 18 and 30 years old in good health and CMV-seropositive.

The CDR3 nucleotides read TGTGCCTGGAGTGCGGGCACAGATACGCAGTATTTT. It specifies CAWSAGTDTQYF. The J gene is TRBJ2-3, the V gene TRBV30; D unresolved. V was trimmed by 1 base and J by 1 base, leaving 3 bases between them. Germline V gives CDR1 GTSNPN, CDR2 SVGIG (reference sequence). The length of the CDR3 is 12 residues. Filled out from reference TRBV30 and TRBJ2-3, the complete variable domain reads SQTIHQWPATLVQPVGSPLSLECTVEGTSNPNLYWYRQAAGRGLQLLFYSVGIGQISSEVPQNLSASRPQDRQFILSSKKLLLSDSGFYLCAWSAGTDTQYFGPGTRLTVL.